These 15 T cell receptor beta chains share one sample of origin, sequenced in a study of T cell changes during pregnancy in multiple sclerosis. Using immunoSEQ multiplex PCR, the repertoire was profiled, and TCRdb retains in-frame clones only, with some absent. The sample includes about 49,000 clones, 90% seen only once; the top ten take 5% to 6.5%. Sequenced here: peripheral blood, sampled after pregnancy. These receptors were collected from a female donor in good health, enrolled as a control in a pregnancy study.

This chain joins TRBV5-1 and TRBJ1-1; tentative D call: TRBD1 (6 bases). Germline CDR1 reads SGHRS; CDR2 reads YFSETQ. V lost 0 bases and J lost 6, with 15 bases in between. This CDR3 region has 15 residues. This CDR3 reads CASSLAQGMDAEAFF. In nucleotides, the CDR3 is TGCGCCAGCAGCTTGGCCCAGGGGATGGATGCTGAAGCTTTCTTT.

The chain joins TRBV25-1 to TRBJ2-1, with 7 bases identical to TRBD1. The trim removed 6 bases at V and 2 bases at J, leaving 7 bases unmatched. Germline CDR1 MGHDK, CDR2 SYGVNS. The CDR3 has 15 amino acids. DNA of the CDR3: TGTGCCAGCAGGGAAACAGGGGCCACCTACAATGAGCAGTTCTTC. Its protein product is CASRETGATYNEQFF.

The V call is TRBV19, the J call TRBJ1-1; the D gene is possibly TRBD1 (5 bases). The V and J ends lost 1 base and 2 bases respectively, with 11 bases between them. The CDR3 extends over 15 amino acids. CDR1 and CDR2 from the germline V gene are LNHDA and SQIVND (reference sequence). The CDR3 spells CASSIGAGTNTEAFF. CDR3 DNA: TGTGCCAGTAGTATAGGTGCAGGGACTAACACTGAAGCTTTCTTT.

The CDR3 sequence: CASSVGAGVQPQHF. DNA for the CDR3: TGTGCCAGCAGCGTAGGGGCAGGGGTTCAGCCCCAGCATTTT. The rearrangement joins TRBV9 to TRBJ1-5, with D perhaps TRBD1 (6 bases). The CDR3 extends over 14 amino acids. Trimming took 0 bases from V and 6 from J, leaving 10 bases between them. The germline V gene has CDR1 SGDLS and CDR2 YYNGEE.

The chain links TRBV7-9 to TRBJ2-3; 12 bases are shared with TRBD2. The CDR3 has 16 amino acids. Trimming took 6 bases from V and 5 from J; bases not matched to a gene: 9. Per the germline V gene, CDR1 is SEHNR and CDR2 is FQNEAQ (reference sequence). The CDR3 DNA sequence: TGTGCCAGCAGTGACCCGACTAGCGGGGGCCGAGATACGCAGTATTTT. Protein product: CASSDPTSGGRDTQYF.

The chain carries TRBV27 and TRBJ2-3; the match to TRBD2 covers 10 bases. The V and J ends lost 4 bases and 4 bases, in that order; junction bases with no gene match: 8. The CDR3 totals 16 residues. Germline V gene lookup returns CDR1 MNHEY and CDR2 SMNVEV (reference sequence). CDR3 sequence reads: CASSSLAGGGADTQYF. CDR3 nucleotide sequence: TGTGCCAGCAGTTCCTTAGCGGGGGGAGGTGCAGATACGCAGTATTTT.

The chain combines TRBV4-1 with TRBJ2-5; 9 bases match TRBD2. The CDR3 has 15 residues. V trimming: 3 bases; J trimming: 4 bases; junction bases outside the gene matches: 6. Germline-derived CDR1 and CDR2 are MGHRA and YSYEKL. CDR3 DNA: TGCGCCAGCAGCCACATAGCGGGAGAGCGAGAGACCCAGTACTTC. It yields the protein CASSHIAGERETQYF.

The chain recombines TRBV28 with TRBJ2-7; D perhaps matches TRBD2 (6 bases). The CDR3 runs to 13 residues. Looked up from germline, CDR1 is MDHEN and CDR2 is SYDVKM. V lost 3 bases, J lost 3 bases, and 9 bases lay in between. The CDR3 region has the DNA TGTGCCAGCAGTTTTGGAGGGGACTACGAGCAGTACTTC. Protein sequence: CASSFGGDYEQYF.

In its sample, this clone was seen once. This chain uses TRBV27 with TRBJ1-5, with D maybe TRBD1 (6 bases). V gave up 6 bases and J gave up 4 bases, with 22 bases separating them. The CDR3 is made up of 17 amino acids. Germline assignment: CDR1 MNHEY and CDR2 SMNVEV (reference sequence). The chain's CDR3 is CASRPLLQGRANQPQHF. DNA for the CDR3: TGTGCCAGCAGGCCCCTTCTACAGGGTCGAGCGAATCAGCCCCAGCATTTT.

V is TRBV9 and J is TRBJ2-7; 9 nucleotides align to TRBD2. CDR3 length: 15 amino acids. Germline values: CDR1 SGDLS, CDR2 YYNGEE. The V gene end was trimmed by 3 bases and the J gene end by 2 bases; junction bases not matched to a gene: 6. The CDR3 reads CASSETGLATYEQYF. The CDR3 region has the DNA TGTGCCAGCAGCGAGACAGGACTAGCGACCTACGAGCAGTACTTC.

The chain recombines TRBV6-5 with TRBJ2-5; 11 nucleotides align to TRBD1. V lost 6 bases to trimming and J lost 7 bases; unmatched junction nucleotides: 4. The germline CDR1 and CDR2 sequences are MNHEY and SVGAGI. The CDR3 loop spans 13 amino acids. The CDR3 sequence: CASRGQGAGTQYF. In nucleotides, the CDR3 is TGTGCCAGCAGAGGACAGGGGGCGGGGACCCAGTACTTC.

For this clone: An end of the junction differs from the germline gene, which may be a read error. The V call is TRBV5-5, the J call TRBJ2-7; perhaps TRBD2 as D (5 bases). CDR3 size: 13 residues. Germline V gene sequence: CDR1 SGHKS, CDR2 YYEKEE (reference sequence). The CDR3 loop is CASSSRGIYAQYF. The DNA of the CDR3 is TGTGCCAGCAGCTCTCGGGGAATCTACGCGCAGTACTTC.

The V call is TRBV9, the J call TRBJ2-1; 8 nucleotides match TRBD2. With V trimmed by 0 bases and J by 7 bases, 6 bases remained unmatched. The CDR3 length is 15 residues. Germline assignment: CDR1 SGDLS and CDR2 YYNGEE. In DNA, the CDR3 is TGTGCCAGCAGCGTAGCGGGAGGGGCTCAGAATGAGCAGTTCTTC. Encoded protein: CASSVAGGAQNEQFF.

The rearrangement links TRBV6-1 to TRBJ2-7; no clear D. CDR1 is MNHNS and CDR2 is SASEGT in the germline V gene. This CDR3 spans 12 amino acids. V lost 6 bases and J lost 3, with 9 bases in between. In nucleotides, the CDR3 is TGTGCCAGCAGACTCACGGGCTACGAGCAGTACTTC. This encodes CASRLTGYEQYF.

This clone was observed once. The chain joins TRBV27 to TRBJ1-6; D is uncertain. The CDR3 is made up of 12 amino acids. CDR1 is MNHEY, CDR2 SMNVEV, per germline (reference sequence). V was clipped by 8 bases and J by 2 bases, with 4 bases between them. CDR3 in amino acids: CASGPYNSPLHF. Here the CDR3 DNA reads TGTGCCAGCGGCCCCTATAATTCACCCCTCCACTTT.